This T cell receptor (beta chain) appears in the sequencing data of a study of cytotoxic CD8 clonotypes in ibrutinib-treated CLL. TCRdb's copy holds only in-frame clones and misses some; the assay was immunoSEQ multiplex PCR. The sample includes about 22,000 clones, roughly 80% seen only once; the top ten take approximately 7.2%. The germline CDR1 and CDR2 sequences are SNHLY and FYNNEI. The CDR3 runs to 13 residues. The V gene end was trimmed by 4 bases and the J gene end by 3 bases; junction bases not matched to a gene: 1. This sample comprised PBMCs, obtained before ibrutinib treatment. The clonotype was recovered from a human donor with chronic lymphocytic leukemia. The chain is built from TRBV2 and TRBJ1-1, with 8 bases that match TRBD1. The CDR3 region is CASSAQGDTEAFF. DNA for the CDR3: TGTGCCAGCAGTGCACAGGGGGACACTGAAGCTTTCTTT. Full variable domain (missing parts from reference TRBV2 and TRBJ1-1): EPEVTQTPSHQVTQMGQEVILRCVPISNHLYFYWYRQILGQKVEFLVSFYNNEISEKSEIFDDQFSVERPDGSNFTLKIRSTKLEDSAMYFCASSAQGDTEAFFGQGTRLTVV.